The 24 T cell receptor beta chains below were found in one sample sequenced in a study of OX40 agonist ivuxolimab in advanced cancers. Libraries were prepared by immunoSEQ multiplex PCR; TCRdb keeps only in-frame clonotypes and omits some of them. This repertoire shows more than 45,000 clones, 80% to 90% found once; its top ten account for roughly an eighth. The material sequenced was CD4+ or CD8+ T cells sorted from blood, taken in a trial of the OX40 agonist ivuxolimab. The receptors were sampled from an adult with an advanced solid tumor such as melanoma, head and neck, liver or kidney cancer.

The V call is TRBV5-8, the J call TRBJ2-1, with 7 bases that match TRBD2. V lost 4 bases to trimming and J lost 9 bases; unmatched junction nucleotides: 10. The length of the CDR3 is 14 residues. Germline V CDR1 and CDR2: SGHTS, YDEGEE. CDR3 bases: TGTGCCAGCAGCCAACCGACTAGCAGGGTTGAGCAGTTCTTC. This codes for CASSQPTSRVEQFF. Complete variable domain (other parts from reference TRBV5-8 and TRBJ2-1): EAGVTQSPTHLIKTRGQQATLRCSPISGHTSVYWYQQALGLGLQFLLWYDEGEERNRGNFPPRFSGRQFPNYSSELNVNALELEDSALYLCASSQPTSRVEQFFGPGTRLTVL.

CDR3 in amino acids: CASSSYLLAGVAKNIQYF. CDR3 DNA sequence: TGTGCCAGCAGCAGCTATCTTCTGGCCGGCGTAGCCAAAAACATTCAGTACTTC. This chain links TRBV7-9 with TRBJ2-4; D is ambiguous. This CDR3 has 18 amino acids. Trimming shortened V by 5 bases and J by 0 bases, and 20 bases separated the two germline ends. Germline values: CDR1 SEHNR, CDR2 FQNEAQ (reference sequence).

The gene calls are TRBV9 and TRBJ1-2; TRBD1 might be the D (5 bases). Germline V CDR1 and CDR2: SGDLS, YYNGEE. CDR3 size: 13 residues. Trimming removed 0 bases at V and 6 bases at J, with 9 bases between. CDR3: CASSVGPGNGYTF. The CDR3 bases are TGTGCCAGCAGCGTAGGTCCAGGGAATGGCTACACCTTC.

The chain has TRBV4-3 and TRBJ2-3; D not certain. With 0 bases removed from V and 5 bases from J, the gap between germline ends came to 6 bases. This CDR3 spans 13 amino acids. Germline values: CDR1 LGHNA, CDR2 YSLEER. This CDR3 reads CASSQDKLDTQYF. In DNA form, the CDR3 reads TGCGCCAGCAGCCAAGATAAGTTAGATACGCAGTATTTT.

The rearrangement uses TRBV27 and TRBJ2-2; D uncertain. Per germline, CDR1 MNHEY and CDR2 SMNVEV (reference sequence). With 3 bases removed from V and 5 bases from J, the gap between germline ends came to 4 bases. The CDR3 contains 12 residues. The CDR3 DNA reads TGTGCCAGCAGTTTTCGAACCGGGGAGCTGTTTTTT. Translating it yields CASSFRTGELFF.

The V and J genes are TRBV6-1 and TRBJ2-1; D is unresolved. V was cut by 1 base and J by 5 bases, with 12 bases left in between. There are 15 residues in the CDR3. The germline CDR1 and CDR2 sequences are MNHNS and SASEGT. The CDR3 DNA reads TGTGCCAGCAGTGAAGGGTTTTCCGTGAACAATGAGCAGTTCTTC. Amino acid sequence: CASSEGFSVNNEQFF.

The chain recombines TRBV11-2 with TRBJ2-7; D is unclear. V gave up 1 base and J gave up 4 bases, with 8 bases separating them. Looked up from germline, CDR1 is SGHAT and CDR2 is FQNNGV. This CDR3 is 13 amino acids long. The CDR3 loop is CASSLVRSYEQYV. CDR3 coding DNA: TGTGCCAGCAGCTTAGTCCGTTCTTACGAGCAGTACGTC.

The rearrangement uses TRBV7-3 and TRBJ2-3, with D hard to call. The CDR3 has 14 residues. Germline CDR1 reads SGHTA; CDR2 reads FQGTGA. The ends were cut back, 6 bases at V and 1 base at J, with 11 bases in the middle. CDR3 residues: CASSRGVGTDTQYF. DNA of the CDR3: TGTGCCAGCAGTCGTGGGGTTGGCACAGATACGCAGTATTTT.

The CDR3 loop is CASSQEEGVQREQFF. DNA of the CDR3: TGCGCCAGCAGCCAAGAGGAGGGAGTGCAAAGAGAGCAGTTCTTC. The gene calls are TRBV4-1 and TRBJ2-1, with D possibly being TRBD2 (6 bases). Germline lookup yields CDR1 MGHRA and CDR2 YSYEKL. The V end was cut by 0 bases, the J end by 10 bases, with 16 bases between. The CDR3 sequence is 15 residues long.

The chain combines TRBV7-9 with TRBJ2-3; 8 nucleotides align to TRBD2. J lost 5 bases, V lost 6 bases, and 13 bases had no gene match. Per the germline V gene, CDR1 is SEHNR and CDR2 is FQNEAQ (reference sequence). This CDR3 is 16 amino acids long. CDR3 nucleotide sequence: TGTGCCAGCAGATCCGGGGAGTCGGGGGGGAGAGATACGCAGTATTTT. Translating gives CASRSGESGGRDTQYF. Based on the CDR3 plus reference TRBV7-9 and TRBJ2-3, the full variable domain is DTGVSQNPRHKITKRGQNVTFRCDPISEHNRLYWYRQTLGQGPEFLTYFQNEAQLEKSRLLSDRFSAERPKGSFSTLEIQRTEQGDSAMYLCASRSGESGGRDTQYFGPGTRLTVL.

This clone was recorded a few times. This chain uses TRBV19 with TRBJ1-4; possible D gene TRBD1, 5 bases. The ends were cut back, 9 bases at V and 4 bases at J, with 12 bases in the middle. This CDR3 spans 13 amino acids. Looked up from germline, CDR1 is LNHDA and CDR2 is SQIVND (reference sequence). Here the CDR3 reads CASGRGINEKLFF. The CDR3, as DNA: TGTGCCAGCGGGCGGGGGATTAATGAAAAACTGTTTTTT.

The chain links TRBV6-4 to TRBJ2-1, with TRBD2 identical over 7 bases. The CDR3 extends over 16 amino acids. Losses at the gene ends were 3 bases for V and 7 bases for J; bases not matched to a gene: 12. Per the germline V gene, CDR1 is MRHNA and CDR2 is SNTAGT. CDR3 region: CASSEKGDMGGNEQFF. The CDR3 DNA follows: TGTGCCAGCAGTGAAAAAGGCGACATGGGGGGGAATGAGCAGTTCTTC.

V usage is TRBV7-2 and J usage is TRBJ2-7, with no clear D. Germline V gives CDR1 SGHTA, CDR2 FQGNSA. The CDR3 spans 14 residues. Between the trimmed V and J ends, which lost 2 bases and 3 bases, there was a span of 11 bases. CDR3 region: CASSLIGQHYEQYV. The CDR3, as DNA: TGTGCCAGCAGCTTAATAGGGCAGCACTACGAGCAGTACGTC.

This chain connects TRBV30 to TRBJ2-6; D possibly uses TRBD1 or TRBD2 (6 bases each). Between the trimmed V and J ends, which lost 2 bases and 0 bases, there was a span of 11 bases. This CDR3 has 16 residues. Germline V gene lookup returns CDR1 GTSNPN and CDR2 SVGIG (reference sequence). CDR3 region: CAWSRGVGSGANVLTF. The CDR3, as DNA: TGTGCCTGGAGTAGGGGGGTGGGCTCTGGGGCCAACGTCCTGACTTTC.

The chain is built from TRBV5-1 and TRBJ2-1, with a weak D call TRBD2 (5 bases). This CDR3 has 16 residues. CDR1 is SGHRS, CDR2 YFSETQ, per germline. V gave up 0 bases and J gave up 4 bases, with 14 bases separating them. The CDR3 region is CASSLGVRVWYNEQFF. The CDR3 DNA follows: TGCGCCAGCAGCTTGGGTGTGCGGGTGTGGTACAATGAGCAGTTCTTC. Full variable domain (rest looked up from reference TRBV5-1 and TRBJ2-1): KAGVTQTPRYLIKTRGQQVTLSCSPISGHRSVSWYQQTPGQGLQFLFEYFSETQRNKGNFPGRFSGRQFSNSRSEMNVSTLELGDSALYLCASSLGVRVWYNEQFFGPGTRLTVL.

To note about this clone: Other DNA sequences of this sample code for an identical CDR3. V and J are TRBV9 and TRBJ2-2; 10 bases are shared with TRBD2. V shed 0 bases, J shed 4 bases, and the junction held 0 bases outside the gene matches. The CDR3 runs 15 residues. Germline V gene sequence: CDR1 SGDLS, CDR2 YYNGEE. For the CDR3, the DNA is TGTGCCAGCAGCGTAGGGACTAGCGGCACCGGGGAGCTGTTTTTT. It is translated as CASSVGTSGTGELFF.

The V and J genes are TRBV2 and TRBJ2-7; D is perhaps TRBD1 (5 bases). CDR3 length equals 13 residues. Trimming took off 2 bases at V and 3 bases at J, with 8 bases between the two ends. CDR1 is SNHLY, CDR2 FYNNEI, per germline. In DNA, the CDR3 is TGTGCCAGCAGTGAATCCAGGGTCTACGAGCAGTACTTC. Translated: CASSESRVYEQYF.

The chain carries TRBV6-1 and TRBJ1-4; D uncertain. This CDR3 comprises 10 residues. With 1 base removed from V and 16 bases from J, the gap between germline ends came to 7 bases. The V gene's germline CDR1 is MNHNS and CDR2 SASEGT. CDR3: CASSEGREFF. CDR3 bases: TGTGCCAGCAGTGAAGGGAGGGAGTTTTTT.

The genes are TRBV6-4 and TRBJ2-3, with 10 bases matching TRBD2. This CDR3 is built from 16 residues. V shed 3 bases and J 4 bases; nucleotides not matched to a gene: 7. The germline V gene encodes CDR1 MRHNA and CDR2 SNTAGT. The CDR3 DNA sequence: TGTGCCAGCAGTGAGTTTGGAGCGGGAGGGCCAGATACGCAGTATTTT. Amino acid sequence: CASSEFGAGGPDTQYF.

This chain connects TRBV14 to TRBJ1-2; D is unclear. The CDR3 extends over 13 amino acids. Trimming stripped 2 bases from V and 2 bases from J, with 6 bases between. Germline V gene data show CDR1 as SGHDN and CDR2 as FVKESK. The CDR3 DNA reads as TGTGCCAGCAGCCAAATTGTAAACTATGGCTACACCTTC. Translated: CASSQIVNYGYTF.

The chain employs TRBV4-1 and TRBJ2-3; D uncertain. CDR1 is MGHRA and CDR2 is YSYEKL in the germline V gene. This CDR3 region has 12 residues. The V end lost 1 base, the J end lost 6 bases, and 5 bases lay between the germline ends. In DNA form, the CDR3 reads TGCGCCAGCAGCCAAGCGACGGATACGCAGTATTTT. This encodes CASSQATDTQYF.

This chain connects TRBV28 to TRBJ2-2; D unclear. Trimming stripped 4 bases from V and 2 bases from J, with 8 bases between. CDR1 and CDR2 from the germline V gene are MDHEN and SYDVKM. This CDR3 is 14 amino acids long. CDR3 coding DNA: TGTGCCAGCAGTTGGACGTCAAACACCGGGGAGCTGTTTTTT. This translates into CASSWTSNTGELFF.

The chain joins TRBV19 to TRBJ1-2, with unresolved D. Trimming left V 4 bases short and J 3 bases short, with 15 bases between. Germline CDR1 is LNHDA and CDR2 is SQIVND (reference sequence). The CDR3 runs 15 residues. CDR3 sequence reads: CASSKSFTYDYGYTF. The CDR3 DNA reads as TGTGCCAGTAGTAAGAGCTTCACCTACGACTATGGCTACACCTTC.

The V and J genes are TRBV19 and TRBJ2-1, with 7 bases that match TRBD1. Germline V gives CDR1 LNHDA, CDR2 SQIVND (reference sequence). The trim removed 9 bases at V and 5 bases at J, leaving 19 bases unmatched. The CDR3 extends over 17 amino acids. The CDR3 protein is CASQATQTTGPHNEQFF. For the CDR3, the DNA is TGTGCCAGCCAAGCTACCCAGACGACAGGGCCTCACAATGAGCAGTTCTTC. The variable domain in full, with the rest retrieved from reference TRBV19 and TRBJ2-1, is DGGITQSPKYLFRKEGQNVTLSCEQNLNHDAMYWYRQDPGQGLRLIYYSQIVNDFQKGDIAEGYSVSREKKESFPLTVTSAQKNPTAFYLCASQATQTTGPHNEQFFGPGTRLTVL.